Below, 12 T cell receptor beta chains from the same sample are listed, as sequenced in a study of cytomegalovirus exposure and HLA in healthy donors. The PCR used 60 Vbeta and 13 Jbeta primers. Profiled with immunoSEQ multiplex PCR; TCRdb holds only in-frame clones, not every one. Of 85,000 to 100,000 clones detected, 75% to 85% appear once; the ten largest clones hold more than 2.5%. Sequences were obtained from PBMCs. The receptors stem from a male donor in good health and CMV-seropositive.

This clone was counted a single time. The chain recombines TRBV10-2 with TRBJ2-7; 8 bases map to TRBD2. After removal of 6 bases from V and 5 bases from J, the junction contained 6 bases not matched to a gene. CDR1 WSHSY and CDR2 SAAADI come from the germline V gene. This CDR3 is built from 13 residues. CDR3 DNA: TGCGCCAGCAGGGCGGGGGGTCCCGACGAGCAGTACTTC. It codes for CASRAGGPDEQYF.

Only one count was recorded for this clone. V usage is TRBV9 and J usage is TRBJ2-5, with D perhaps TRBD2 (6 bases). V was shortened by 3 bases and J by 2 bases, with 8 bases between the two germline ends. Germline CDR1 is SGDLS and CDR2 is YYNGEE. CDR3 size: 13 residues. CDR3 DNA sequence: TGTGCCAGCAGCGCCGGGACTCAAGAGACCCAGTACTTC. This encodes CASSAGTQETQYF. Full variable domain (missing parts from reference TRBV9 and TRBJ2-5): DSGVTQTPKHLITATGQRVTLRCSPRSGDLSVYWYQQSLDQGLQFLIQYYNGEERAKGNILERFSAQQFPDLHSELNLSSLELGDSALYFCASSAGTQETQYFGPGTRLLVL.

This chain links TRBV7-6 with TRBJ1-6, with 9 bases lining up with TRBD1. The CDR3 spans 14 residues. From germline, CDR1 is SGHVS and CDR2 FNYEAQ. The ends lost 5 bases at V and 6 bases at J; junction bases unmatched: 2. CDR3 protein: CASSPGQGNSPLHF. The CDR3 nucleotides read TGTGCCAGCAGCCCGGGACAGGGTAATTCACCCCTCCACTTT.

This clone was observed a single time. The rearrangement uses TRBV29-1 and TRBJ2-1; 8 bases are shared with TRBD2. This CDR3 is 15 amino acids long. Germline V lookup: CDR1 SQVTM, CDR2 ANQGSEA. Losses at the gene ends were 4 bases for V and 2 bases for J; bases not matched to a gene: 7. As DNA, the CDR3 is TGCAGCGTTGCCGGGACTAGGGATACCTACAATGAGCAGTTCTTC. The encoded protein is CSVAGTRDTYNEQFF.

The rearrangement uses TRBV7-3 and TRBJ2-3; D is perhaps TRBD2 (7 bases). The CDR3 extends over 15 amino acids. Germline V gene data show CDR1 as SGHTA and CDR2 as FQGTGA. Trimming pared 1 base from V and 2 bases from J, leaving 10 bases between. The CDR3 bases are TGTGCCAGCAGCTTAAGAGGGGGGGCCACAGATACGCAGTATTTT. This codes for CASSLRGGATDTQYF. Combining the CDR3 with reference TRBV7-3 and TRBJ2-3 gives the whole variable domain GAGVSQTPSNKVTEKGKYVELRCDPISGHTALYWYRQSLGQGPEFLIYFQGTGAADDSGLPNDRFFAVRPEGSVSTLKIQRTERGDSAVYLCASSLRGGATDTQYFGPGTRLTVL.

The chain recombines TRBV7-8 with TRBJ1-1; a weak D match, TRBD1 (5 bases). Germline lookup yields CDR1 SGHVS and CDR2 FQNEAQ. This CDR3 spans 14 amino acids. V gave up 5 bases and J gave up 1 base, with 11 bases separating them. The CDR3 here is CASSLIRENTEAFF. DNA of the CDR3: TGTGCCAGCAGCCTGATCAGGGAGAACACTGAAGCTTTCTTT.

The chain links TRBV5-6 to TRBJ1-1; D might be TRBD1 (6 bases). Trimming cost V 4 bases and J 7 bases, with 14 bases left between them. This CDR3 spans 13 amino acids. CDR1 and CDR2 (germline): SGHDT, YYEEEE. The CDR3 nucleotides read TGTGCCAGCAGCCTACAGGGATCGCGTGAAGCTTTCTTT. It specifies CASSLQGSREAFF.

This chain links TRBV20-1 with TRBJ2-5, with a tentative D call TRBD2 (5 bases). The V gene lost 5 bases and the J gene lost 5 bases, with 6 bases spanning the gap. Germline V CDR1 and CDR2: DFQATT, SNEGSKA (reference sequence). The CDR3 runs to 10 residues. The CDR3 nucleotides are TGCAGTGCTGGGGAGGAGACCCAGTACTTC. Translation: CSAGEETQYF.

The V and J genes are TRBV19 and TRBJ1-2; 8 bases agree with TRBD1. This CDR3 comprises 12 residues. The trim removed 8 bases at V and 8 bases at J, leaving 7 bases unmatched. Germline V lookup: CDR1 LNHDA, CDR2 SQIVND (reference sequence). The CDR3 loop is CASRTGPFGYTF. The CDR3, as DNA: TGTGCCAGTCGGACAGGGCCCTTCGGCTACACCTTC.

This sequence joins TRBV2 and TRBJ2-7, with 9 bases fitting TRBD2. J lost 0 bases, V lost 5 bases, and 5 bases had no gene match. Germline lookup yields CDR1 SNHLY and CDR2 FYNNEI. The CDR3 consists of 15 residues. CDR3 DNA: TGTGCCAGCAGTTCGGGACTAGCTGTCTCCTACGAGCAGTACTTC. Residues: CASSSGLAVSYEQYF.

V is TRBV7-2 and J is TRBJ1-1, with 7 bases lining up with TRBD1. The V gene end was trimmed by 1 base and the J gene end by 5 bases; junction bases not matched to a gene: 7. This CDR3 spans 15 amino acids. In germline, CDR1 is SGHTA, CDR2 FQGNSA. CDR3 sequence: CASSLVAGGRTEAFF. CDR3 in DNA: TGTGCCAGCAGCTTAGTGGCAGGGGGGAGAACTGAAGCTTTCTTT.

This chain uses TRBV30 with TRBJ2-1; the D gene is possibly TRBD1 (5 bases). Germline lookup yields CDR1 GTSNPN and CDR2 SVGIG (reference sequence). CDR3 size: 11 residues. V gave up 1 base and J gave up 8 bases, with 6 bases separating them. This CDR3 reads CAWSGQYEQFF. CDR3 nucleotides: TGTGCCTGGAGTGGACAGTATGAGCAGTTCTTC.